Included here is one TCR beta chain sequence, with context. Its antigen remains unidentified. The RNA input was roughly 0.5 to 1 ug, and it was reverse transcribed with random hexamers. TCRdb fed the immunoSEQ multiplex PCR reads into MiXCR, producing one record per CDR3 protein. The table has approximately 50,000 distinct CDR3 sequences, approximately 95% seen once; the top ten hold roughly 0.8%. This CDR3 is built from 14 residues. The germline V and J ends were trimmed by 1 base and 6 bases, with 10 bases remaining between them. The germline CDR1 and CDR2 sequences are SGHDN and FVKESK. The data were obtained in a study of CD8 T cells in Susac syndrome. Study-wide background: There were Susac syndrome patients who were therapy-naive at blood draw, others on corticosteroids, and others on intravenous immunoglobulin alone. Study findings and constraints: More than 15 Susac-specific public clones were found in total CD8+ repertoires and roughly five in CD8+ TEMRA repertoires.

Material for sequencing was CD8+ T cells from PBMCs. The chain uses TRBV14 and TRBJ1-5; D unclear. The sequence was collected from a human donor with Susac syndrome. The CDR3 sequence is CASSQAGVRQPQHF. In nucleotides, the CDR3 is TGTGCCAGCAGCCAAGCCGGTGTGCGTCAGCCCCAGCATTTT.